This passage covers 3 T cell receptor beta chains from one sample sequenced in a study of cytomegalovirus exposure and HLA in healthy donors. PCR primers comprised 60 Vbeta and 13 Jbeta primers. Generated by immunoSEQ multiplex PCR, the TCRdb table keeps only in-frame clones and is missing some. This table holds 170,000 or so clones, almost 85% found once. The sample comprised PBMCs. All receptors derive from a girl aged 10-17 years in good health and CMV-seropositive.

This clone was picked up a small number of times. CDR3 DNA sequence: TGTGCCAGCAGCCGGGCGGGGCCTAGCTACAATGAGCAGTTCTTC. Residues: CASSRAGPSYNEQFF. The chain employs TRBV5-4 and TRBJ2-1; TRBD2 is a possible D gene (6 bases). Germline loops: CDR1 SGHNT, CDR2 YYREEE (reference sequence). Trimming removed 4 bases at V and 3 bases at J, with 14 bases between. There are 15 residues in the CDR3. The variable domain in full, with the rest retrieved from reference TRBV5-4 and TRBJ2-1, is ETGVTQSPTHLIKTRGQQVTLRCSSQSGHNTVSWYQQALGQGPQFIFQYYREEENGRGNFPPRFSGLQFPNYSSELNVNALELDDSALYLCASSRAGPSYNEQFFGPGTRLTVL.

V usage is TRBV4-1 and J usage is TRBJ1-1; D unclear. Germline V gives CDR1 MGHRA, CDR2 YSYEKL. The CDR3 is 15 amino acids. The ends were cut back, 0 bases at V and 1 base at J, with 9 bases in the middle. The CDR3, as DNA: TGCGCCAGCAGCCAAGATTTAACAAGGAACACTGAAGCTTTCTTT. Its translation: CASSQDLTRNTEAFF.

This chain uses TRBV29-1 with TRBJ1-3, with D unresolved. V gave up 4 bases and J gave up 0 bases, with 7 bases separating them. The CDR3 runs 13 residues. Germline CDR1 reads SQVTM; CDR2 reads ANQGSEA. The CDR3 here is CSVVGNSGNTIYF. The CDR3 bases are TGCAGCGTTGTTGGCAACTCTGGAAACACCATATATTTT.